A single sample is the source of the 21 T cell receptor beta chains below, sequenced in a study of cytomegalovirus exposure and HLA in healthy donors. Vbeta (60) and Jbeta (13) primers were used in the PCR. Clones were read by immunoSEQ multiplex PCR, and TCRdb kept only the in-frame ones, dropping some. The sample comprises fewer than 250,000 clones, almost 80% of which are singletons, and 1.6% rests with the top ten. Sequencing was done on a sample of PBMCs. These receptors were taken from a woman between 18 and 29 years old in good health and CMV-seronegative.

This sequence joins TRBV5-1 and TRBJ2-7; 10 bases align to TRBD1. This CDR3 is 15 amino acids long. Losses at the gene ends were 0 bases for V and 6 bases for J; bases not matched to a gene: 6. From germline, CDR1 is SGHRS and CDR2 YFSETQ. Written as DNA, the CDR3 is TGCGCCAGCAGCTTGGGGACAGGGGGGGTCGGCGAGCAGTACTTC. Amino acid sequence: CASSLGTGGVGEQYF.

This clone has a handful of counts. V is TRBV7-3 and J is TRBJ2-3; D is possibly TRBD2 (5 bases). CDR1 is SGHTA and CDR2 is FQGTGA in the germline V gene. V was shortened by 5 bases and J by 1 base, with 10 bases between the two germline ends. CDR3 length: 14 residues. In nucleotides, the CDR3 is TGTGCCAGCAGCGGTCTAGCTGGCACAGATACGCAGTATTTT. Its protein product is CASSGLAGTDTQYF.

This chain links TRBV27 with TRBJ1-4, with a tentative D call TRBD1 (6 bases). The CDR3 covers 17 residues. V was shortened by 8 bases and J by 5 bases, with 24 bases between the two germline ends. Germline assignment: CDR1 MNHEY and CDR2 SMNVEV (reference sequence). Here the CDR3 reads CASSPQIIQGGNEKLFF. As DNA, the CDR3 is TGTGCCAGCTCTCCCCAAATTATACAGGGAGGGAATGAAAAACTGTTTTTT.

The V gene is TRBV10-2, the J gene TRBJ2-3; D gene uncertain. Looked up from germline, CDR1 is WSHSY and CDR2 is SAAADI. V was pared by 7 bases and J by 2 bases, with 10 bases between. This CDR3 contains 13 residues. This CDR3 reads CASTPGPTDTQYF. The CDR3, as DNA: TGCGCCAGCACACCGGGTCCCACAGATACGCAGTATTTT.

The V call is TRBV7-6, the J call TRBJ2-2; 7 bases fit TRBD1. CDR3 length equals 15 residues. Germline V gene lookup returns CDR1 SGHVS and CDR2 FNYEAQ. The trim removed 2 bases at V and 2 bases at J, leaving 2 bases unmatched. Here the CDR3 reads CASSLTGDNTGELFF. CDR3 nucleotides: TGTGCCAGCAGCTTAACAGGGGACAACACCGGGGAGCTGTTTTTT.

CDR3 protein: CATSRVLMGTSGTDTQYF. The CDR3 nucleotides read TGTGCCACCAGCAGAGTACTTATGGGGACTAGCGGGACAGATACGCAGTATTTT. The gene calls are TRBV15 and TRBJ2-3; 12 bases agree with TRBD2. This CDR3 is 18 amino acids long. The germline V gene encodes CDR1 LNHNV and CDR2 YYDKDF (reference sequence). The junction had 8 bases not matched to a gene; V was cut back by 1 base and J by 3 bases.

This clone turned up a few times. J is TRBJ2-7 and V is TRBV9; 10 bases fit TRBD1. Trimming cost V 3 bases and J 3 bases; bases outside gene matches: 3. This CDR3 has 14 residues. CDR1 is SGDLS and CDR2 is YYNGEE in the germline V gene. Here the CDR3 DNA reads TGTGCCAGCAGCGAGGGGGACAGGGGCTACGAGCAGTACTTC. Residues: CASSEGDRGYEQYF.

The chain carries TRBV27 and TRBJ2-1, with D uncertain. There are 11 residues in the CDR3. V was trimmed by 6 bases and J by 4 bases, leaving 4 bases between them. Germline-derived CDR1 and CDR2 are MNHEY and SMNVEV (reference sequence). This CDR3 reads CASRYYNEQFF. The CDR3 DNA is TGTGCCAGCAGGTATTACAATGAGCAGTTCTTC.

The sample holds a few counts of this clone. The chain combines TRBV28 with TRBJ1-5; a weak D match, TRBD1 (6 bases). V shed 5 bases and J shed 0 bases, with 14 bases lying between them. There are 16 residues in the CDR3. Germline V gene sequence: CDR1 MDHEN, CDR2 SYDVKM. CDR3 sequence reads: CASSARTVNSNQPQHF. The CDR3 nucleotides read TGTGCCAGCAGTGCCCGGACAGTAAATAGCAATCAGCCCCAGCATTTT.

CDR3 nucleotides: TGCGCCAGCAGCCCGGGACTAGCGGATTACTACAATGAGCAGTTCTTC. This sequence encodes CASSPGLADYYNEQFF. The genes are TRBV5-1 and TRBJ2-1, with 11 bases lining up with TRBD2. This CDR3 is 16 amino acids long. Germline assignment: CDR1 SGHRS and CDR2 YFSETQ. V was clipped by 4 bases and J by 3 bases; unmatched bases: 6.

V usage is TRBV30 and J usage is TRBJ2-7; 7 bases map to TRBD1. The germline CDR1 and CDR2 sequences are GTSNPN and SVGIG (reference sequence). The J segment lost 3 bases and the V segment lost 2 bases, leaving 7 bases of the junction unmatched. This CDR3 has 14 amino acids. The chain's CDR3 is CAWSSLDRNYEQYF. The CDR3, as DNA: TGTGCCTGGAGTTCATTGGACAGGAACTACGAGCAGTACTTC.

V usage is TRBV12-1 and J usage is TRBJ2-5; the table's D call, TRBD2, has no DNA check behind it. TRBV12-1 is a pseudogene locus. This CDR3 region has 17 residues. CDR3 sequence: CASSFVAGGPNQETQYF. The CDR3 DNA reads as TGTGCCAGCAGCTTTGTGGCGGGGGGCCCAAACCAAGAGACCCAGTACTTC.

The V and J genes are TRBV5-6 and TRBJ2-5, with D maybe TRBD2 (5 bases). Germline V CDR1 and CDR2: SGHDT, YYEEEE. Trimming left V 0 bases short and J 5 bases short, with 14 bases between. This CDR3 has 15 amino acids. CDR3 in amino acids: CASSLAALSGETQYF. The CDR3 DNA is TGTGCCAGCAGCTTGGCGGCCCTTTCGGGGGAGACCCAGTACTTC.

This clone was recorded a few times. This chain links TRBV18 with TRBJ2-3; 8 bases are shared with TRBD1. Losses at the gene ends were 8 bases for V and 3 bases for J; bases not matched to a gene: 7. This CDR3 has 14 amino acids. Germline lookup yields CDR1 KGHSH and CDR2 LQKENI. The CDR3, as DNA: TGTGCCAGCGCGCCAGGACAGGGTACAGATACGCAGTATTTT. Its protein product is CASAPGQGTDTQYF.

This clone was counted between two and nine times. The genes are TRBV4-3 and TRBJ1-5; D is perhaps TRBD1 (6 bases). V lost 1 base to trimming and J lost 0 bases, with 19 bases between them. This CDR3 contains 19 residues. Germline values: CDR1 LGHNA, CDR2 YSLEER. The CDR3 DNA reads TGCGCCAGCAGCCAAGGGGGGCCTGGGGGATTTTATAGCAATCAGCCCCAGCATTTT. This gives the protein CASSQGGPGGFYSNQPQHF.

In this sample, this clone turned up once. The V gene is TRBV19, the J gene TRBJ1-5; D possibly corresponds to TRBD1 (6 bases). Between the trimmed V and J ends, which lost 10 bases and 7 bases, there was a span of 20 bases. The CDR3 totals 14 residues. Per germline, CDR1 LNHDA and CDR2 SQIVND (reference sequence). The CDR3 sequence is CATDIQGEQQPQHF. The CDR3 DNA is TGTGCCACCGATATACAGGGTGAACAGCAGCCCCAGCATTTT.

The CDR3 here is CASSPTGANYGYTF. Here the CDR3 DNA reads TGTGCCAGCAGTCCGACAGGAGCTAACTATGGCTACACCTTC. J is TRBJ1-2 and V is TRBV6-1; a weak D match, TRBD1 (6 bases). Trimming stripped 5 bases from V and 0 bases from J, with 10 bases between. The CDR3 totals 14 residues. CDR1 and CDR2 from the germline V gene are MNHNS and SASEGT.

The chain combines TRBV19 with TRBJ1-6; perhaps TRBD1 as D (6 bases). The germline V gene has CDR1 LNHDA and CDR2 SQIVND (reference sequence). V lost 0 bases and J 10 bases, leaving 13 bases between the germline ends. This CDR3 spans 15 amino acids. CDR3 protein: CASSIDRGARSPLHF. In nucleotides, the CDR3 is TGTGCCAGTAGTATAGACAGGGGAGCGAGGTCACCCCTCCACTTT.

This chain links TRBV28 with TRBJ1-5; D possibly corresponds to TRBD1 (5 bases). Per germline, CDR1 MDHEN and CDR2 SYDVKM. CDR3 length: 10 amino acids. The CDR3 nucleotides read TGTGCGCTAGGGGTTCAGCCCCAGCATTTT. This encodes CALGVQPQHF.

This chain joins TRBV28 and TRBJ1-5; D is perhaps TRBD1 (5 bases). V shed 6 bases and J shed 5 bases, with 8 bases lying between them. CDR1 is MDHEN, CDR2 SYDVKM, per germline. This CDR3 region has 12 residues. The CDR3 coding sequence is TGTGCCAGCAGAGGAGGGGATCAGCCCCAGCATTTT. Its protein product is CASRGGDQPQHF.

The chain has TRBV30 and TRBJ1-3, with no clear D. The CDR3 loop spans 14 amino acids. CDR1 is GTSNPN, CDR2 SVGIG, per germline (reference sequence). Trimming took off 0 bases at V and 0 bases at J, with 6 bases between the two ends. The CDR3 DNA reads TGTGCCTGGAGTGTATTGAGCTCTGGAAACACCATATATTTT. Protein: CAWSVLSSGNTIYF. The full variable domain, completed using reference TRBV30 and TRBJ1-3, is SQTIHQWPATLVQPVGSPLSLECTVEGTSNPNLYWYRQAAGRGLQLLFYSVGIGQISSEVPQNLSASRPQDRQFILSSKKLLLSDSGFYLCAWSVLSSGNTIYFGEGSWLTVV.